This T cell receptor (beta chain) derives from a study of Ad26.COV2.S vaccination and SARS-CoV-2 variants. About the research overall: Ad26.COV2.S arm of COV1001 included the donor. Study findings and constraints: Vaccinees showed greater spike-specific TCR breadth than placebo recipients.

Sequenced by immunoSEQ multiplex PCR; TCRdb stores in-frame clones only, minus some. The sample holds about 350,000 clones, 86% seen once. Treatment denoted: 15 to 20 received Ad26.COV2.S at low or high dose, single or two shots; roughly 5 received placebo; per-sample allocation not given. Sampling was performed 63 days after the first vaccine or placebo injection. It was an adult aged 18-55 years in Boston who was the donor. Its platform was an Ad26 vector, and its expressed antigen was Wuhan-strain SARS-CoV-2 spike. Germline loops: CDR1 SGHTA, CDR2 FQGNSA. The V end was cut by 8 bases, the J end by 0 bases, with 16 bases between. The CDR3 length is 15 residues. This clone was seen once. Its target is unknown.

This TCR was recovered from a person between 18 and 59 years old who received the Ad26.COV2.S COVID-19 vaccine or a placebo. The chain couples TRBV7-2 to TRBJ2-5, with D perhaps TRBD1 (6 bases). Here the sequenced sample was peripheral blood, taken in a trial of Ad26.COV2.S vaccine versus placebo. As DNA, the CDR3 is TGTGCCAGCGTCCAGGGGACCAAGTACCAAGAGACCCAGTACTTC. It specifies CASVQGTKYQETQYF.